This T cell receptor beta chain was recovered during a study of CD8+CD57+ T cells in acquired aplastic anemia. Across the whole study: Mean DNA quantity obtained from sorted CD4+ and CD8+ cells was 3 to 3.5 ug. Healthy donor CD4+ cell samples had a mean of about 10.8 million reads.

In its sample, this clonotype was seen once. For CDR3 and TCR beta VDJ profiling, genomic DNA was the template used. TCRdb called the reads again in MiXCR, with one record for every CDR3 protein. This sample yields 150,000 to 200,000 distinct CDR3 sequences, of which about 47% are seen a single time; approximately 2.9% belongs to the top ten. This CDR3 comprises 13 residues. The germline V gene has CDR1 DFQATT and CDR2 SNEGSKA (reference sequence). V dropped 5 bases and J dropped 8; count of bases not matched to a gene: 6. Sequenced material: sorted CD4+, CD8+, or CD8+CD57+ T cells (not recorded which) from PBMCs. The TCR originated in a human donor in good health. The chain carries TRBV20-1 and TRBJ1-4, with TRBD1 matching 9 bases. CDR3 sequence (DNA): TGCAGTGCTGTCCGGGACAGGGAAGAAAAACTGTTTTTT. Residues: CSAVRDREEKLFF.